The clone carrying this T cell receptor beta chain was seen at least ten times. What it binds is not known. This specimen comes from a study of CD8 T cells in ankylosing spondylitis. Study-wide findings and caveats: Characteristic, it appeared, of ankylosing spondylitis blood was a TCR beta motif of eight highly homologous variants.

Quantitative 5'-RACE with molecular barcodes produced the TCR beta libraries. TCRdb analysed the 5' RACE reads with MiXCR anew, one entry per CDR3 protein. Of about 330,000 distinct CDR3 sequences in the sample, roughly 8% were seen once. The germline V gene encodes CDR1 SGHTA and CDR2 FQGNSA. Trimming removed 2 bases at V and 5 bases at J, with 16 bases between. The CDR3 consists of 15 residues. Sequencing was done on a sample of blood, either unsorted or a sorted T cell fraction (not recorded which). The clonotype comes from a male donor with ankylosing spondylitis. The chain uses TRBV7-2 and TRBJ2-7; D not certain. The CDR3: CASSLNTGVRDEQYF. CDR3 in DNA: TGTGCCAGCAGCTTAAACACTGGGGTTCGCGACGAGCAGTACTTC.